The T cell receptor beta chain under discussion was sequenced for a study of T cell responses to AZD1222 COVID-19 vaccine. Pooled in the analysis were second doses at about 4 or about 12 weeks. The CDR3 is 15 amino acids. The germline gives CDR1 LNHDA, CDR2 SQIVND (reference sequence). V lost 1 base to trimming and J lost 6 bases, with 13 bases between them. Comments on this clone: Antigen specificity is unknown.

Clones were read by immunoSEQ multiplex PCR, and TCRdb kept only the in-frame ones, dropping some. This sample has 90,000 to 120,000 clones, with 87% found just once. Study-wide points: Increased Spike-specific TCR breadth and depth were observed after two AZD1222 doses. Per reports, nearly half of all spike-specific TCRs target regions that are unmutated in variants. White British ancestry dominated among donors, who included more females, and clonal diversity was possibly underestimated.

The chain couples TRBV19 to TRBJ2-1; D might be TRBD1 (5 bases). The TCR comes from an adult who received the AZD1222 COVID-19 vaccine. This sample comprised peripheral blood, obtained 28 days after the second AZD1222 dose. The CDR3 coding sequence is TGTGCCAGTAGTATAGTTTGGGATAGGGGCAATGAGCAGTTCTTC. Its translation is CASSIVWDRGNEQFF.